These T cell receptor beta chains were read from a single sample in a study of OX40 agonist ivuxolimab in advanced cancers. Libraries were prepared by immunoSEQ multiplex PCR; TCRdb keeps only in-frame clonotypes and omits some of them. The sample lists nearly 25,000 clones; around 90% were seen once. Sequenced here: CD4+ or CD8+ T cells sorted from blood, sampled in a trial of the OX40 agonist ivuxolimab. The receptors shown here come from an adult with an advanced solid tumor such as melanoma, head and neck, liver or kidney cancer. Each CDR3 is given with its conserved first and last residue. The D gene is left open where the match is weak. Only part of the rows carry a size: once, few, many, or a class if the clone is expanded.

v_call,d_call,clone_size,j_call,cdr3_aa,cdr3_nt
TRBV7-2,NA,NA,TRBJ2-1,CASSLVVEGEQFF,TGTGCCAGCAGCTTAGTCGTAGAAGGTGAGCAGTTCTTC
TRBV5-1,NA,NA,TRBJ2-3,CASSLAPGPPTDTQYF,TGCGCCAGCAGCTTGGCACCAGGGCCCCCCACAGATACGCAGTATTTT
TRBV6-5,NA,NA,TRBJ2-7,CASSYEGSGSYEQYF,TGTGCCAGCAGTTACGAGGGCTCTGGTTCCTACGAGCAGTACTTC
TRBV30,TRBD2,NA,TRBJ2-1,CAWSGLAGSSYNEQFF,TGTGCCTGGAGTGGACTAGCGGGGAGCTCCTACAATGAGCAGTTCTTC
TRBV9,TRBD2,NA,TRBJ2-1,CASGGTSGNKDEQFF,TGTGCCAGCGGCGGGACTAGCGGGAATAAGGATGAGCAGTTCTTC
TRBV2,NA,NA,TRBJ2-5,CASSEERAQETQYF,TGTGCCAGCAGTGAGGAGCGGGCCCAAGAGACCCAGTACTTC
TRBV25-1,NA,NA,TRBJ2-7,CASSGGPHEQYF,TGTGCCAGCAGTGGGGGACCCCACGAGCAGTACTTC
TRBV30,NA,NA,TRBJ2-3,CAWSANGGGTQYF,TGTGCCTGGAGTGCGAATGGGGGAGGTACGCAGTATTTT
TRBV14,TRBD2,NA,TRBJ2-5,CASSPLSGLAGETQYF,TGTGCCAGCAGCCCTCTTTCGGGACTAGCTGGAGAGACCCAGTACTTC
TRBV6-1,NA,once,TRBJ2-7,CASSDRGAYEQYF,TGTGCCAGCAGTGACAGGGGAGCCTACGAGCAGTACTTC
TRBV27,NA,NA,TRBJ1-1,CASAIEGLNTEAFF,TGTGCCAGCGCGATCGAGGGGCTGAACACTGAAGCTTTCTTT
TRBV4-3,NA,NA,TRBJ2-1,CASSQDLGGEYNEQFF,TGCGCCAGCAGCCAAGATCTCGGGGGAGAGTACAATGAGCAGTTCTTC
TRBV30,NA,NA,TRBJ2-7,CAWAPSATYEQYF,TGTGCCTGGGCCCCCTCGGCCACATACGAGCAGTACTTC
TRBV12-5,NA,once,TRBJ1-1,CASGLNTPEAFF,TGTGCTAGTGGTCTCAACACCCCTGAAGCTTTCTTT
TRBV5-1,TRBD1,NA,TRBJ2-2,CASSLGQGANTGELFF,TGCGCCAGCAGCTTGGGACAGGGAGCGAACACCGGGGAGCTGTTTTTT
TRBV7-9,NA,NA,TRBJ1-2,CASSLMALDYGYTF,TGTGCCAGCAGCTTAATGGCACTAGACTATGGCTACACCTTC
TRBV10-2,TRBD1,NA,TRBJ1-2,CASTDRVVYGYTF,TGCGCCAGCACGGACAGGGTCGTCTATGGCTACACCTTC
TRBV28,TRBD1,NA,TRBJ1-2,CASSLYRGNYGYTF,TGTGCCAGCAGTTTATACAGGGGTAACTATGGCTACACCTTC
TRBV30,NA,NA,TRBJ2-5,CAWSSPGDEQETQYF,TGTGCCTGGAGTTCCCCGGGGGACGAACAAGAGACCCAGTACTTC
TRBV7-2,TRBD2,NA,TRBJ2-1,CASSLSGGANNEQFF,TGTGCCAGCAGCCTAAGCGGGGGGGCGAACAATGAGCAGTTCTTC
TRBV29-1,NA,NA,TRBJ2-5,CSVELPTPGTQYF,TGCAGCGTTGAACTTCCGACCCCAGGGACCCAGTACTTC
TRBV15,TRBD1,NA,TRBJ2-3,CATRPGGATDTQYF,TGTGCCACCCGTCCAGGGGGCGCCACAGATACGCAGTATTTT
TRBV27,NA,NA,TRBJ2-3,CASSLTDSSTDTQYF,TGTGCCAGCAGTTTGACAGACTCTAGCACAGATACGCAGTATTTT
TRBV7-9,NA,NA,TRBJ2-1,CASTTDNEQFF,TGTGCCAGCACCACTGACAATGAGCAGTTCTTC
TRBV28,TRBD1,NA,TRBJ1-5,CASTRQGPGQPQHF,TGTGCCAGCACCAGACAGGGGCCCGGGCAGCCCCAGCATTTT
TRBV11-2,NA,NA,TRBJ1-3,CASSLGVNSGNTIYF,TGTGCCAGCAGCTTAGGGGTAAACTCTGGAAACACCATATATTTT
TRBV30,TRBD1,few,TRBJ1-4,CAWKGQEAKLFF,TGTGCCTGGAAGGGACAGGAGGCAAAACTGTTTTTT
TRBV18,NA,NA,TRBJ2-1,CASSPGADVYNEQFF,TGTGCCAGCTCACCAGGGGCGGACGTATACAATGAGCAGTTCTTC
TRBV27,NA,NA,TRBJ2-3,CASSIREDPDTQYF,TGTGCCAGCAGTATTCGAGAGGACCCAGATACGCAGTATTTT
TRBV19,NA,NA,TRBJ2-3,CASSEEWGLDTQYF,TGTGCCAGTAGCGAGGAATGGGGCTTAGATACGCAGTATTTT
TRBV11-2,NA,NA,TRBJ2-7,CASSPVGRRQQYF,TGTGCCAGCAGCCCTGTGGGCCGCAGGCAGCAGTACTTC
TRBV20-1,NA,NA,TRBJ2-7,CSARVGPEQYF,TGCAGTGCTAGAGTAGGGCCCGAGCAGTACTTC
TRBV27,TRBD1,NA,TRBJ1-2,CASSSPGQGTYGYTF,TGTGCCAGCAGTTCCCCGGGACAGGGGACCTATGGCTACACCTTC
TRBV28,NA,NA,TRBJ2-2,CASRKGSYLTGELFF,TGTGCCAGCAGGAAGGGCAGCTACCTCACCGGGGAGCTGTTTTTT
TRBV7-6,TRBD1,NA,TRBJ1-1,CASSRGQMNTEAFF,TGTGCCAGCAGCAGGGGACAGATGAACACTGAAGCTTTCTTT
TRBV5-1,NA,NA,TRBJ2-1,CASSRSDNEQFF,TGCGCCAGCAGCCGATCGGACAATGAGCAGTTCTTC
TRBV9,NA,NA,TRBJ2-7,CASSDGGAYEQYF,TGTGCCAGCAGCGACGGTGGGGCCTACGAGCAGTACTTC
TRBV6-4,NA,NA,TRBJ1-1,CASSGQPNTEAFF,TGTGCCAGCAGTGGACAGCCGAACACTGAAGCTTTCTTT
TRBV7-3,TRBD2,once,TRBJ2-3,CASSLLAGVPDTQYF,TGTGCCAGCAGCTTACTAGCGGGAGTTCCAGATACGCAGTATTTT
TRBV11-3,NA,NA,TRBJ2-7,CASSNPLVEQYF,TGTGCCAGCAGCAACCCCTTAGTCGAGCAGTACTTC
TRBV19,TRBD1,NA,TRBJ2-2,CASRTDRAAGELFF,TGTGCCAGTAGGACGGACAGGGCGGCCGGGGAGCTGTTTTTT
TRBV5-4,TRBD1,once,TRBJ1-1,CASSSPRTGTEAFF,TGTGCCAGCAGCTCACCCCGGACAGGCACCGAAGCTTTCTTT
TRBV5-5,NA,few,TRBJ2-6,CASSFRLSSGANVLTF,TGTGCCAGCAGCTTCCGACTGAGCTCTGGGGCCAACGTCCTGACTTTC
TRBV4-1,TRBD2,NA,TRBJ2-3,CASSQAAGLAGQIF,TGCGCCAGCAGCCAAGCTGCGGGACTAGCGGGTCAAATTTTT
TRBV5-1,NA,NA,TRBJ2-3,CASMGRVGTDTQYF,TGCGCCAGCATGGGAAGGGTCGGGACAGATACGCAGTATTTT
TRBV6-6,TRBD1,NA,TRBJ2-2,CASSIGQGFTGELFF,TGTGCCAGCAGTATTGGACAGGGGTTCACCGGGGAGCTGTTTTTT
TRBV6-5,NA,NA,TRBJ1-6,CASSYRVNSPLHF,TGTGCCAGCAGTTACCGGGTCAACTCACCCCTCCACTTT
TRBV10-2,NA,NA,TRBJ1-3,CASSERLGTAGNTIYF,TGCGCCAGCAGTGAGAGGCTAGGCACCGCCGGAAACACCATATATTTT
TRBV28,NA,NA,TRBJ1-1,CASSLEFTEAFF,TGTGCCAGCAGTCTAGAGTTCACTGAAGCTTTCTTT
TRBV7-9,NA,NA,TRBJ2-6,CASSKGRGARAGANVLTF,TGTGCCAGCAGCAAAGGTCGGGGGGCGCGGGCAGGGGCCAACGTCCTGACTTTC
TRBV4-2,NA,NA,TRBJ2-3,CASSKRALSGVTDTQYF,TGTGCCAGCAGCAAAAGGGCCCTTAGCGGAGTAACAGATACGCAGTATTTT
TRBV5-1,NA,NA,TRBJ1-2,CASSYRESYGYTF,TGCGCCAGCAGCTACAGGGAATCCTATGGCTACACCTTC
TRBV11-2,NA,NA,TRBJ2-7,CASSLQGGEQYF,TGTGCCAGCAGCTTGCAGGGGGGCGAGCAGTACTTC
TRBV5-6,NA,NA,TRBJ1-2,CASSLDRRPTNYGYTF,TGTGCCAGCAGCTTGGACAGGAGGCCTACTAACTATGGCTACACCTTC
TRBV11-3,NA,NA,TRBJ2-7,CASSLGVVPYEQYF,TGTGCCAGCAGCTTAGGGGTGGTCCCCTACGAGCAGTACTTC
TRBV27,NA,once,TRBJ1-6,CASSSQMSSYNSPLHF,TGTGCCAGCAGTTCTCAAATGAGCTCCTATAATTCACCCCTCCACTTT
TRBV5-4,TRBD2,once,TRBJ2-3,CASSLAGGPVADTQYF,TGTGCCAGCAGCTTGGCGGGGGGGCCCGTGGCAGATACGCAGTATTTT
TRBV11-3,NA,NA,TRBJ2-7,CASSLSPRRELYYEQYF,TGTGCCAGCAGCTTATCCCCACGTCGGGAGTTATACTACGAGCAGTACTTC
TRBV15,TRBD2,NA,TRBJ2-3,CATSRHGLAGGGTDTQYF,TGTGCCACCAGCAGACACGGACTAGCGGGAGGTGGAACAGATACGCAGTATTTT